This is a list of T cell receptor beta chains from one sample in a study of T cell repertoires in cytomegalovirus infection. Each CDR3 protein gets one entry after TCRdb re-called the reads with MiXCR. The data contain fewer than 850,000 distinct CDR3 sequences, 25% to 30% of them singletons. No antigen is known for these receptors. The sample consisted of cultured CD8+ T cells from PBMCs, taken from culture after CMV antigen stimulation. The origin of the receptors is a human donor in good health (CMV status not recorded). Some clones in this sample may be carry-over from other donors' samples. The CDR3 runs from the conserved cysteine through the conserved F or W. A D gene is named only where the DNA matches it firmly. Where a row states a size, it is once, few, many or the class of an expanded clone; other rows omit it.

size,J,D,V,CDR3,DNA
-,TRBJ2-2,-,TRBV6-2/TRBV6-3,CASSYTGRENTGELFF,TGTGCCAGCAGTTACACAGGGCGGGAGAACACCGGGGAGCTGTTTTTT
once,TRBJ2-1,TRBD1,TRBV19,CASSIFQYETGGNEQFF,TGTGCCAGTAGTATATTTCAATATGAGACAGGGGGCAATGAGCAGTTCTTC
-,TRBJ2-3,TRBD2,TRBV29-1,CSVGDKLTSGGLIDTDTQYF,TGCAGCGTTGGAGACAAACTGACTAGCGGGGGGTTGATCGACACAGATACGCAGTATTTT
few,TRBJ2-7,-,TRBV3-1,CASSQDFGSYEQYF,TGTGCCAGCAGCCAAGATTTCGGGAGTTACGAGCAGTACTTC
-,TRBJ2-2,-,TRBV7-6,CASSLEGGHTGELFF,TGTGCCAGCAGCCTCGAGGGAGGTCACACCGGGGAGCTGTTTTTT
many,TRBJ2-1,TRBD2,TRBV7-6,CASSSSGGPGEQFF,TGTGCCAGCAGCTCGTCGGGGGGGCCTGGTGAGCAGTTCTTC
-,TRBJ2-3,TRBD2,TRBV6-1,CATTGLAGGTDTQYF,TGTGCCACCACAGGACTAGCGGGGGGCACAGATACGCAGTATTTT
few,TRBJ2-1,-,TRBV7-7,CASSSGSGAYNEQFF,TGTGCTAGCAGCTCCGGGTCCGGGGCCTACAATGAGCAGTTCTTC
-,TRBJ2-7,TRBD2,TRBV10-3,CAISVGGSYDQYF,TGTGCCATCAGTGTCGGGGGGTCCTACGATCAGTACTTC
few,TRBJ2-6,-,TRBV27,CASRWGGANVLTF,TGTGCCAGCAGGTGGGGTGGGGCCAACGTCCTGACTTTC
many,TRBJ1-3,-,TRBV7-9,CASSKTGPSSGNTIYF,TGTGCCAGCAGTAAAACAGGTCCAAGCTCTGGAAACACCATATATTTT
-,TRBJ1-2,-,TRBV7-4,CASSLATLEFYGYTF,TGTGCCAGCAGCTTAGCCACCCTAGAATTCTATGGCTACACCTTC
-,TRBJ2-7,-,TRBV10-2,CASSSRDSLIGEQYF,TGCGCCAGCAGTTCCCGGGACTCCCTGATCGGCGAGCAGTACTTC
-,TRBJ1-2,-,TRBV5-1,CASSLSDRGKDGYTF,TGCGCCAGCAGCTTGAGTGACAGAGGGAAGGATGGCTACACCTTC
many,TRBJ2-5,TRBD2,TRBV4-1,CASSQVGERGYETQYF,TGCGCCAGCAGCCAAGTAGGAGAGCGGGGTTATGAGACCCAGTACTTC
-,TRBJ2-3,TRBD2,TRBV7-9,CASTLTGGSGDTQYF,TGTGCCAGCACCCTGACGGGAGGGAGCGGCGATACGCAGTATTTT
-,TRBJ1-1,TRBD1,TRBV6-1,CASSALGTAEAFF,TGTGCCAGCAGTGCCCTCGGGACAGCTGAAGCTTTCTTT
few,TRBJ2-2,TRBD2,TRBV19,CASSRLAGATNTGELFF,TGTGCCAGTAGTAGGCTAGCGGGGGCCACGAACACCGGGGAGCTGTTTTTT
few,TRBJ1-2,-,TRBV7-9,CASAKQLSAVPNYGYTF,TGTGCCAGCGCCAAACAGCTTTCAGCCGTGCCTAACTATGGCTACACCTTC
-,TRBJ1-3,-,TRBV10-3,CAIRDSSSGNTIYF,TGTGCCATCAGGGACAGTTCCTCTGGAAACACCATATATTTT
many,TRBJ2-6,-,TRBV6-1,CASGDAPPWRGANVLTF,TGTGCCAGCGGGGATGCGCCCCCGTGGCGTGGGGCCAACGTCCTGACTTTC
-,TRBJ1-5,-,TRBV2,CASSSELRASGQHF,TGTGCCAGCAGTTCCGAACTCCGGGCAAGCGGCCAGCATTTT
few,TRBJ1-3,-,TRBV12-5,CASVFGADPLSGNTIYF,TGTGCTAGTGTCTTCGGGGCCGATCCCCTCTCTGGAAACACCATATATTTT
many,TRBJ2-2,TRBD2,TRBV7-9,CASSLDGGIPGELFF,TGTGCCAGCAGCTTAGACGGGGGGATCCCCGGGGAGCTGTTTTTT
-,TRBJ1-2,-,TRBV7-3,CASSLTVTGAGLAF,TGTGCCAGCAGCTTAACTGTAACGGGCGCGGGCCTCGCCTTC
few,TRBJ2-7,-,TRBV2,CASIDKIYEQYF,TGTGCCAGCATAGACAAGATCTACGAGCAGTACTTC
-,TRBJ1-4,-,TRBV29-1,CSVGLDEKLFF,TGCAGCGTAGGACTGGATGAAAAACTGTTTTTT
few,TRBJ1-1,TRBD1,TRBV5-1,CASSPRTGLEAFF,TGCGCCAGCAGCCCTCGGACAGGGCTTGAAGCTTTCTTT
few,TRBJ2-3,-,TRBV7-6,CASSPVGTKTTTDTQYF,TGTGCCAGCAGCCCCGTCGGGACAAAAACAACCACAGATACGCAGTATTTT
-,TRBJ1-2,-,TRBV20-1,CSARDRGEVYYGYTF,TGCAGTGCTAGAGATCGAGGGGAGGTTTACTATGGCTACACCTTC
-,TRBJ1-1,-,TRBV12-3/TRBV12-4,CASSPPPGRGGDTEAFF,TGTGCCAGCAGTCCCCCCCCGGGAAGGGGAGGAGACACTGAAGCTTTCTTT
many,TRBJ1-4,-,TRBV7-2,CASSSRDFRLNEKLFF,TGTGCCAGCAGCTCAAGGGATTTCAGACTCAATGAAAAACTGTTTTTT
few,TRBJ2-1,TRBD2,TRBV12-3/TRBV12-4,CASSFETSGGNNEQFF,TGTGCCAGCAGTTTCGAGACTAGCGGGGGTAACAATGAGCAGTTCTTC
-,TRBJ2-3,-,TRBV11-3,CASSLVQAVWADTQYF,TGTGCCAGCAGCTTAGTGCAGGCGGTCTGGGCAGATACGCAGTATTTT
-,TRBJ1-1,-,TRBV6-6,CASSDWGVGTEAFF,TGTGCCAGCAGCGACTGGGGAGTAGGCACTGAAGCTTTCTTT
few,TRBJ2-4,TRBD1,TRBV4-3,CASGHRGTAKNIQYF,TGCGCCAGCGGCCACAGGGGGACAGCCAAAAACATTCAGTACTTC
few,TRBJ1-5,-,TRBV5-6,CASSFRMSNQPQHF,TGTGCCAGCAGCTTTCGGATGAGCAATCAGCCCCAGCATTTT
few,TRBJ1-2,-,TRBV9,CASSSRQDGYTF,TGTGCCAGCAGCTCCCGACAGGATGGCTACACCTTC
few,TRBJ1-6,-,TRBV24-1,CATSDFPGDSNSPLHF,TGTGCCACCAGTGATTTCCCAGGGGATTCTAATTCACCCCTCCACTTT
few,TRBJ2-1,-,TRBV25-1,CASTRRDEQFF,TGTGCCAGCACTCGGAGGGATGAGCAGTTCTTC
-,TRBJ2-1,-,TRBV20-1,CSALPLAGISREQFF,TGCAGTGCTCTCCCCTTGGCGGGGATTTCTCGGGAGCAGTTCTTC
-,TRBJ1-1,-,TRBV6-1,CASSEGHMNTEAFF,TGTGCCAGCAGTGAGGGACACATGAACACTGAAGCTTTCTTT
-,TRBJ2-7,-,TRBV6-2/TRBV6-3,CASTTHRSEQYF,TGTGCCAGCACCACCCACAGAAGCGAGCAGTACTTC
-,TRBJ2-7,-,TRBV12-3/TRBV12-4,CASSLDGREQYF,TGTGCCAGCAGTTTAGATGGGCGGGAGCAGTACTTC